This T cell receptor beta chain is from a study of blood T cell repertoires in COVID-19. Study context: Sites in the United States, Italy and Spain provided acute and convalescent COVID-19 samples.

Repertoires were generated with immunoSEQ multiplex PCR, while TCRdb's copy carries only in-frame clones and drops some. This table has about 360,000 clones, 70% to 90% appearing once. Germline-derived CDR1 and CDR2 are SGHTA and FQGNSA. This CDR3 has 16 amino acids. V dropped 1 base and J dropped 1; count of bases not matched to a gene: 0. This receptor was identified in a human donor in a cohort sampled during active COVID-19. The chain recombines TRBV7-2 with TRBJ2-1; 11 nucleotides align to TRBD2. Source material: peripheral blood. The CDR3 is CASSLVAGGSYNEQFF. CDR3 coding DNA: TGTGCCAGCAGCTTAGTAGCGGGGGGGTCCTACAATGAGCAGTTCTTC.